The clone carrying this T cell receptor (beta chain) has a single count. The antigen is unknown. This sample was included in a study of blood T cells in healthy people across ages. The CDR3 covers 14 residues. V was pared by 6 bases and J by 7 bases, with 7 bases of the junction left unmatched. The germline V gene encodes CDR1 MNHEY and CDR2 SMNVEV (reference sequence). Study results and caveats: It was held that the diversity estimates obtained from one million T cells were underestimates. Higher diversity, along with more naive CD4+ cells, distinguished long-lived donors from aged donors. Bulk PBMC profiling left naive and antigen-experienced comparisons inconclusive.

Next came a second PCR, run for about 7 to 12 cycles, which used a sample-barcoded 5' primer along with a J-beta primer mix. TCRdb passed the 5' RACE reads through MiXCR, listing each CDR3 protein once. This sample has about 800,000 distinct CDR3 sequences, with 20% to 25% found just once. These same records also appear under a second study, on T cells of mothers and their children. That paper notes: Related mother-child pairs showed slightly, non-significantly higher overlap than unrelated pairs.

The receptor's source is a boy between 5 and 17 years old in good health. The V call is TRBV27, the J call TRBJ1-5; TRBD1 agrees at 9 bases. The sequenced sample consisted of blood. CDR3 amino acids: CASSLTGGAQPQHF. The CDR3 DNA follows: TGTGCCAGCAGCTTAACAGGGGGCGCGCAGCCCCAGCATTTT.